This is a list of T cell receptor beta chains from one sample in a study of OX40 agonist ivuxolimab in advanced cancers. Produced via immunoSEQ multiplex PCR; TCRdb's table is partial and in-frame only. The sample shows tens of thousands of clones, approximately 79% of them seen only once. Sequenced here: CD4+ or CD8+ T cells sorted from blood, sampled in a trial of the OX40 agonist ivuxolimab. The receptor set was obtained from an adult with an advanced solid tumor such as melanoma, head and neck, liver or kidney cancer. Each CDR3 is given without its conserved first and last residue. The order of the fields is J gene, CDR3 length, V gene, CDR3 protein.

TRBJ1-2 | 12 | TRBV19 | ASSIEDRGGGYT
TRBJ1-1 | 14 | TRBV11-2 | ASSVRRGGGNTEAF
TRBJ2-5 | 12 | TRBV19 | ASSMEERLGAQY
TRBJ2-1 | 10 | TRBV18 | ASSRLYNEQF
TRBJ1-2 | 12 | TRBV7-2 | ASSFAQGERGYT
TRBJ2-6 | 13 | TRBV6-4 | ASRDGGSGANVLT
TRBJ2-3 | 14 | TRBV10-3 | AISEGKGAITDTQY
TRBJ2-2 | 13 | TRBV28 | ASSSLAGATGELF
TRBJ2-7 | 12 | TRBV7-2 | ASSPRTVSYEQY
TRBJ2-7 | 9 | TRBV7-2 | ASSLVLYSQ
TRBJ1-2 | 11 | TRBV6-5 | AGWGGRTNGYT
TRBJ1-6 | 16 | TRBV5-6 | ASSSERSFFSYNSPLH
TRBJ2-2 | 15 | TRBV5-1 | ASSLGRLQVNTGELF
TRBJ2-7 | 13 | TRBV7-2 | ASSDYRGALYEQY
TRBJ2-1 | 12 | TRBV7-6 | ASSPEAGRDEQF
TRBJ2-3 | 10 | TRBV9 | ASSVDTDTQY
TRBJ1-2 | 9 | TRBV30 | AWGVEYGYT
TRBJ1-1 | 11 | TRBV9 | ASSVDQGRDAF
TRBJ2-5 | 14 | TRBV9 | ASSSPIAGGQETQY
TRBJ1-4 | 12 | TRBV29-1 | SVHTPGQWGKLF
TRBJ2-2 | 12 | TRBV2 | ASSVDRNTGELF
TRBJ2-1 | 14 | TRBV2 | ASLPNGLNSYNEQF
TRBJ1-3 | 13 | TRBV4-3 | ASSQDGGTGNTIY
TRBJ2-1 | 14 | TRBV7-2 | ASSLAPSGGSNEQF
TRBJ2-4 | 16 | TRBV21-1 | ASSKVGGSGRAKNIQY
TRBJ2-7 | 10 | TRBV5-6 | ASSLARYEQY
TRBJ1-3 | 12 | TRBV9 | ASSALRSGNTIY